Below, one T cell receptor beta chain is given with its context. Its antigen is not identified. This specimen belongs to a study of identical twins. Germline trimming cut 4 bases from V and 2 bases from J; bases unmatched to any gene: 8. The CDR3 sequence is 15 residues long. Germline CDR1 reads SEHNR; CDR2 reads FQNEAQ (reference sequence). Each CDR3 protein gets one entry after TCRdb re-called the 5' RACE reads with MiXCR. The sample yields 570,000 or so distinct CDR3 sequences, 9.5% to 10% seen once. Study outcomes and limitations: Twins shared out-of-frame alpha sequences with excess low generation probability.

This sample also appeared in a second study, on yellow fever vaccine responses in identical twins. From that second work: In identical twins, vaccine T cell responses appeared partly shared and partly individual.

This TCR was sampled from a woman younger than 30 in good health. The sample was PBMCs. The rearrangement joins TRBV7-9 to TRBJ2-7, with 7 bases aligning to TRBD1. CDR3 sequence reads: CASSSLGQYTYEQYF. Here the CDR3 DNA reads TGTGCCAGCAGCTCTCTGGGACAGTATACCTACGAGCAGTACTTC.